The T cell receptor (beta chain) under discussion was sequenced for a study of cytomegalovirus exposure and HLA in healthy donors. The wider study: A previous analysis identified approximately 120 million unique TCR beta sequences derived from 180 million or so T cells. General study results and limits: Later analysis showed TCR association rates varying by HLA locus, highest for DRB1 and lowest for HLA-C. The study recorded 164 TCR beta chains that were cytomegalovirus-associated. In a later analysis, roughly 17,000 TCR beta sequences were associated with HLA alleles at 0.05 false discovery rate.

Turning to this clone: Its antigen remains unidentified.

Use of 60 Vbeta and 13 Jbeta primers characterized the PCR. The protocol was immunoSEQ multiplex PCR, while the TCRdb copy is restricted to in-frame clones and leaves out a portion. The data hold 130,000 to 150,000 clones, with just under 75% observed a single time. This CDR3 has 13 amino acids. V lost 2 bases and J lost 10; bases outside the gene matches: 3. Germline loops: CDR1 MNHEY, CDR2 SVGAGI. This TCR derives from a woman aged 18-30 years in good health and CMV-seronegative. The sequenced material came from PBMCs. The chain uses TRBV6-5 and TRBJ2-1; 9 bases match TRBD2. The CDR3 region is CASSYLAGSEQFF. CDR3 nucleotides: TGTGCCAGCAGTTACCTAGCGGGATCCGAGCAGTTCTTC.